One and the same sample provided the 6 T cell receptor beta chains below, sequenced in a study of blood T cell repertoires in COVID-19 (dated by TCRdb to about 2020). Library preparation employed the immunoSEQ multiplex PCR assay. This immuneACCESS table, as held by TCRdb, lists in-frame sequences with V and J called but not all clones. Of the missing ones, under half trace to an unresolved V gene in checked studies; the others have no known cause. This sample lists about 200,000 clones; 80% to 90% were detected once. The top ten hold less than 15% of the sample. Input material: peripheral blood. These receptors came from a human donor in a cohort sampled during active COVID-19.

V gene TRBV7-9 combines with J gene TRBJ2-1; no clear D. V was trimmed by 5 bases and J by 5 bases, leaving 7 bases between them. Per germline, CDR1 SEHNR and CDR2 FQNEAQ (reference sequence). This CDR3 is 12 amino acids long. The CDR3 here is CASSPGHNEQFF. The CDR3 coding sequence is TGTGCCAGCAGCCCTGGCCACAATGAGCAGTTCTTC.

The chain uses TRBV19 and TRBJ2-7; D gene ambiguous. Per germline, CDR1 LNHDA and CDR2 SQIVND (reference sequence). V lost 9 bases, J lost 11 bases, and 11 bases lay in between. The CDR3 has 9 amino acids. CDR3 DNA: TGTGCCAGAATCGACAAGGAGTACTTC. Translation: CARIDKEYF.

This chain uses TRBV28 with TRBJ1-2, with D maybe TRBD1 (6 bases). Looked up from germline, CDR1 is MDHEN and CDR2 is SYDVKM. V lost 1 base and J 8 bases, leaving 14 bases between the germline ends. CDR3 length equals 14 residues. In DNA form, the CDR3 reads TGTGCCAGCAGTTTATCAGTCAGGCAGGGGGGCTACACCTTC. Protein product: CASSLSVRQGGYTF.

V is TRBV28 and J is TRBJ2-3; tentatively, D is TRBD1 (7 bases). The CDR3 sequence is 16 residues long. The V end lost 2 bases, the J end lost 4 bases, and 16 bases lay between the germline ends. Germline CDR1 and CDR2: MDHEN and SYDVKM. CDR3 nucleotides: TGTGCCAGCAGTTTAGCAGCAGGGGGAGGTGCAGATACGCAGTATTTT. It encodes CASSLAAGGGADTQYF. Using reference TRBV28 and TRBJ2-3 for the parts outside the CDR3, the full variable domain is DVKVTQSSRYLVKRTGEKVFLECVQDMDHENMFWYRQDPGLGLRLIYFSYDVKMKEKGDIPEGYSVSREKKERFSLILESASTNQTSMYLCASSLAAGGGADTQYFGPGTRLTVL.

This rearrangement joins TRBV11-1 to TRBJ2-2; the D is unclear. Between the trimmed V and J ends, which lost 3 bases and 5 bases, there was a span of 7 bases. The CDR3 totals 13 residues. The germline V gene encodes CDR1 SGHAT and CDR2 FQDESV (reference sequence). CDR3: CASSFSSTGELFF. CDR3 DNA: TGTGCCAGCAGCTTCTCTTCGACCGGGGAGCTGTTTTTT.

The chain combines TRBV28 with TRBJ1-3; D possibly corresponds to TRBD1 (6 bases). The CDR3 contains 17 residues. Germline values: CDR1 MDHEN, CDR2 SYDVKM. Trimming removed 3 bases at V and 0 bases at J, with 15 bases between. The CDR3 sequence is CASSFEYTGISGNTIYF. As DNA, the CDR3 is TGTGCCAGCAGTTTTGAATATACAGGGATCTCTGGAAACACCATATATTTT.